This T cell receptor beta chain stems from a study of PD-1 blockade in mismatch repair-deficient tumors. The CDR3 extends over 14 amino acids. The germline CDR1 and CDR2 sequences are SQVTM and ANQGSEA. The V and J ends lost 7 bases and 3 bases, in that order; junction bases with no gene match: 7. Only in-frame clones appear in the TCRdb table, and some are missing; sequencing was by immunoSEQ multiplex PCR. Of around 100,000 clones listed, approximately 80% are singletons. Material: peripheral blood, obtained about 13 months after starting pembrolizumab. This rearrangement joins TRBV29-1 to TRBJ2-2; 8 bases are a match to TRBD1. The sequence derives from an adult with mismatch repair-deficient cancer. The CDR3 region has the DNA TGCAGCGCTTCCGACAGGGGCGACACCGGGGAGCTGTTTTTT. This sequence encodes CSASDRGDTGELFF.